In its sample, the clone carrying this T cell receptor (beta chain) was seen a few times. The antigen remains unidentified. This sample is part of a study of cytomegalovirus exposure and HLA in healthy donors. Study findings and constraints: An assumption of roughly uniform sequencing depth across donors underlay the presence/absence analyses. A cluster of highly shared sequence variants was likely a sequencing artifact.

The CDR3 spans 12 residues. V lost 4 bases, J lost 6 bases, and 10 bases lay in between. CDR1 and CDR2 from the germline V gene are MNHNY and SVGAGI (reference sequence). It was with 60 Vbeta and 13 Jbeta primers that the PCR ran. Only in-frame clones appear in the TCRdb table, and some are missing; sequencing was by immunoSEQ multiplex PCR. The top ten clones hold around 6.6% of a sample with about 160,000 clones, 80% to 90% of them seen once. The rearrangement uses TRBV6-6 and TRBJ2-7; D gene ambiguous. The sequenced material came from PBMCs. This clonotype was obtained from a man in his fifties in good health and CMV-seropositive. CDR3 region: CASSWVLGEQYV. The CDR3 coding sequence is TGTGCCAGCAGTTGGGTCCTGGGCGAGCAGTACGTC.